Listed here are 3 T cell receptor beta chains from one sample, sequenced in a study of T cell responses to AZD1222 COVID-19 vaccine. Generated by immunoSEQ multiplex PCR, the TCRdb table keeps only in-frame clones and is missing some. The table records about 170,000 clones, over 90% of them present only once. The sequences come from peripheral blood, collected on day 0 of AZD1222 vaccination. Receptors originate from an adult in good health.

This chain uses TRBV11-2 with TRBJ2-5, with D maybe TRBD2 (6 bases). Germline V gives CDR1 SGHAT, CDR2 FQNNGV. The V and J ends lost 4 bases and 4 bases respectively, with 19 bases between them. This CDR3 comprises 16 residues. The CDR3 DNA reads TGTGCCAGCAGCTCCGTGGGGGGATTTCGCTCAGAGACCCAGTACTTC. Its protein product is CASSSVGGFRSETQYF.

The CDR3, as DNA: TGTGCCAGCAGTTCTCTCCCGGGACAGCTTAACTATGGCTACACCTTC. As protein: CASSSLPGQLNYGYTF. The V gene is TRBV5-4, the J gene TRBJ1-2; 7 bases agree with TRBD1. The V and J ends lost 5 bases and 1 base, in that order; junction bases with no gene match: 11. CDR1 is SGHNT and CDR2 is YYREEE in the germline V gene (reference sequence). This CDR3 is 16 amino acids long.

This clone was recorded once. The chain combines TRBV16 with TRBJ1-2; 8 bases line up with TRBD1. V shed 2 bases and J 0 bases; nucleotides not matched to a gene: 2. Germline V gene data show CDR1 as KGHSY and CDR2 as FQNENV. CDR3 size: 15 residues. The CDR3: CASSQQGATNYGYTF. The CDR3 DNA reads TGTGCCAGCAGCCAACAGGGGGCAACTAACTATGGCTACACCTTC.